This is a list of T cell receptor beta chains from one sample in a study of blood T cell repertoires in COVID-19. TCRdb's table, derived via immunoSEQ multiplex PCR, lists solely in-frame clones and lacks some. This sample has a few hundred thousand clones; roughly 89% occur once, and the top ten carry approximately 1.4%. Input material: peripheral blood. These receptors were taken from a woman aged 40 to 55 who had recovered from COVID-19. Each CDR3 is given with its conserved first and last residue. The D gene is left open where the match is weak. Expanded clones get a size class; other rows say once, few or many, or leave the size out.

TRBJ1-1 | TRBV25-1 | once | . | TGTGCCAGCAGTGTTACAGGGCTGAACACTGAAGCTTTCTTT | CASSVTGLNTEAFF
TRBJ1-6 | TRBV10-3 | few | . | TGTGCCACTAGGACAACCGATTACTCACCCCTCCACTTT | CATRTTDYSPLHF
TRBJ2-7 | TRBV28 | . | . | TGTGCCAGCACCTCCCCGGGACAACACTCCTACGAGCAGTACTTC | CASTSPGQHSYEQYF
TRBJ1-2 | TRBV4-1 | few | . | TGCGCCAGCAGCCAACTACGACAGCCCGCCTTTTATGGCTACACCTTC | CASSQLRQPAFYGYTF
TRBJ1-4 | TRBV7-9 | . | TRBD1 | TGTGCCAGCAGCCCGGGACAGACCATGGAAAAACTGTTTTTT | CASSPGQTMEKLFF
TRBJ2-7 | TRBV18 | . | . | TGTGCCAGCTCACCAACCCCAGGGTTCTACGAGCAGTACTTC | CASSPTPGFYEQYF
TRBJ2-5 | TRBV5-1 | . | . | TGCGCCAGCAGCTTGAGCCAGGGAATTTCGGGAGAGACCCAGTACTTC | CASSLSQGISGETQYF
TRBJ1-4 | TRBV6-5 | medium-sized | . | TGTGCCAGCAGTTTATTAGGTGGGGCAGGTGAAAAACTGTTTTTT | CASSLLGGAGEKLFF
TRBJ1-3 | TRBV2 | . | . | TGTGCCAGCAGCGGCTCTGGAAACACCATATATTTT | CASSGSGNTIYF
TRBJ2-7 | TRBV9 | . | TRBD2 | TGTGCCAGCAGCGTGGGAGTAACTAGCGGGGACCACTCCTACGAGCAGTACTTC | CASSVGVTSGDHSYEQYF
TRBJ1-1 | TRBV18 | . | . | TGTGCCAGCTCACCACAAAGGGAGGTGGCTTTCTTT | CASSPQREVAFF
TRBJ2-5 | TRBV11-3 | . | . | TGTGCCAGCAGCTGGACACTGCAAGAGACCCAGTACTTC | CASSWTLQETQYF
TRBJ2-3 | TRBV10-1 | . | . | TGCGCCAGCAGTGCCCGACAGGGCACAGATACGCAGTATTTT | CASSARQGTDTQYF
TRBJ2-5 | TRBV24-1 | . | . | TGTGCCACCAGTGACCGGGACTGGTACCAAGAGACCCAGTACTTC | CATSDRDWYQETQYF
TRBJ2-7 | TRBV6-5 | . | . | TGTGCCAGCAGTTACTCTTTGGACAGCTCCTACGAGCAGTACTTC | CASSYSLDSSYEQYF
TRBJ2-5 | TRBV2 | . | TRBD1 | TGTGCCAGCAGCCGGGACAGGGCTCAAGAGACCCAGTACTTC | CASSRDRAQETQYF
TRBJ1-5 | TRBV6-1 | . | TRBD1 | TGTGCCAGCAGTGAAGCGCCAGGGGGCTATCAGCCCCAGCATTTT | CASSEAPGGYQPQHF
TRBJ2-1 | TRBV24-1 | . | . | TGTGCCACCAGTGTGTCTAGCTCGAACAATGAGCAGTTCTTC | CATSVSSSNNEQFF
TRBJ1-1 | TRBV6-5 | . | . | TGTGCCAGCAGGGACAGACGGATGAACACTGAAGCTTTCTTT | CASRDRRMNTEAFF
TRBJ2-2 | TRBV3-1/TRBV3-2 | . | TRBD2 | TGTGCCAGCAGCCAGGGACTAACGAACACCGGGGAGCTGTTTTTT | CASSQGLTNTGELFF
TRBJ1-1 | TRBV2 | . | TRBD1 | TGTGCCAGCACTACAGACAGGGGCACTGAAGCTTTCTTT | CASTTDRGTEAFF
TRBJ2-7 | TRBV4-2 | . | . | TGTGCCAGCAGCCAAAGGCTCCTAGGTGGTAACGAGCAGTACTTC | CASSQRLLGGNEQYF
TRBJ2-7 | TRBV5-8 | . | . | TGTGCCAGCACTCGTTCCCCAGGGAACGAGCAGTACTTC | CASTRSPGNEQYF
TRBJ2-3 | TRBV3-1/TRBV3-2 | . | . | TGTGCCAGCAGCCAATTCAGCGCGGTCACAGATACGCAGTATTTT | CASSQFSAVTDTQYF
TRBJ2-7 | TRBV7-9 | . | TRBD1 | TGTGCCAGCAGCCCTAAACCCGGGACAGGGTCCTACGAGCAGTACTTC | CASSPKPGTGSYEQYF
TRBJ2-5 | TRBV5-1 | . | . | TGCGCCAGCAGCTTGGACACAGGGTGGGAGACCCAGTACTTC | CASSLDTGWETQYF
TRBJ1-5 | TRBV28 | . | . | TGTGCCAGCAGTTTAGGCAGGGCGTTCCAGCCCCAGCATTTT | CASSLGRAFQPQHF
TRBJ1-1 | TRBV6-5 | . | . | TGTGCCACCCAGTTAACAGTTAACACTGAAGCTTTCTTT | CATQLTVNTEAFF